A single sample is the source of the 5 T cell receptor beta chains below, sequenced in a study of blood T cell repertoires in COVID-19 (TCRdb year 2020). The library came from the immunoSEQ multiplex PCR assay. Entries here come from immuneACCESS through TCRdb and include only in-frame sequences with V and J called. Some clones fail to appear in such tables; in the studies checked, an unresolved V gene covers under half of the shortfall, and the cause of the remainder is unknown. Counted in this sample were about 440,000 clones; less than 95% of them appeared once. 0.6% of the sample belongs to the ten largest clones. Sequencing used PBMCs or T cells enriched from blood (not recorded which). These receptors came from a man younger than 30 who had recovered from COVID-19.

The V gene is TRBV7-9, the J gene TRBJ1-1, with a possible D match to TRBD1 (5 bases). With 5 bases removed from V and 0 bases from J, the gap between germline ends came to 13 bases. The CDR3 totals 15 residues. CDR1 is SEHNR, CDR2 FQNEAQ, per germline (reference sequence). CDR3 amino acids: CASSGQAGMNTEAFF. The CDR3 nucleotides are TGTGCCAGCAGCGGGCAGGCAGGGATGAACACTGAAGCTTTCTTT.

The rearrangement uses TRBV9 and TRBJ1-1; D remains ambiguous. V lost 4 bases, J lost 6 bases, and 10 bases lay in between. Looked up from germline, CDR1 is SGDLS and CDR2 is YYNGEE. The CDR3 has 12 residues. This CDR3 is CASSPFPAEAFF. Here the CDR3 DNA reads TGTGCCAGCAGCCCCTTCCCCGCTGAAGCTTTCTTT.

This clone was recorded only once. The V and J genes are TRBV28 and TRBJ1-5, with 9 bases fitting TRBD1. Losses at the gene ends were 2 bases for V and 6 bases for J; bases not matched to a gene: 2. CDR1 and CDR2 from the germline V gene are MDHEN and SYDVKM. The CDR3 extends over 14 amino acids. The CDR3 region has the DNA TGTGCCAGCAGTTTAGGGACAGGGATTCAGCCCCAGCATTTT. Its translation: CASSLGTGIQPQHF.

This clone was seen only once. The V call is TRBV6-5, the J call TRBJ1-6, with unresolved D. The CDR3 is 14 amino acids. Germline loops: CDR1 MNHEY, CDR2 SVGAGI. Trimming left V 6 bases short and J 10 bases short, with 16 bases between. CDR3 loop: CASRMGGLRSPLHF. The CDR3 coding sequence is TGTGCCAGCAGGATGGGAGGGTTGAGGTCACCCCTCCACTTT.

This rearrangement joins TRBV11-3 to TRBJ1-5; D gene ambiguous. Germline CDR1 and CDR2: SGHNT and YENEEA. This CDR3 is built from 14 residues. The V end was cut by 5 bases, the J end by 6 bases, with 14 bases between. The CDR3 DNA reads TGTGCCAGCAGCCTCAGGATTTTCACTCAGCCCCAGCATTTT. Protein sequence: CASSLRIFTQPQHF.